This record looks at one T cell receptor (beta chain) sequence and its context. This specimen belongs to a study of blood T cell repertoires in COVID-19. Across the study: Both acute and convalescent COVID-19 samples were obtained from the United States, Italy and Spain. In each case, the material was cDNA or gDNA derived from T cells, B-cell-depleted T cells, or PBMCs.

Per the authors' pipeline: Amplification of reference gene primers was used by the study to estimate nucleated cell counts. The table came from immunoSEQ multiplex PCR; TCRdb's copy has only in-frame clones and leaves some out. V, J and clone size were drawn from that table, and D and trimming were deduced from the DNA. The sample lists about 160,000 clones; around 84% were seen once. The receptor was derived from a human donor with acute or convalescent COVID-19. The donor label of this sample is uncertain. Sequencing input: peripheral blood.

Here the CDR3 DNA reads TGTGCCAGCAGTTCTCAAACACTCGCGGCGTCACCCCTCCACTTT. Translating gives CASSSQTLAASPLHF. This chain links TRBV27 with TRBJ1-6, with D unclear. The CDR3 sequence is 15 residues long. Germline CDR1 is MNHEY and CDR2 is SMNVEV (reference sequence). The V gene lost 4 bases and the J gene lost 10 bases, with 17 bases spanning the gap.